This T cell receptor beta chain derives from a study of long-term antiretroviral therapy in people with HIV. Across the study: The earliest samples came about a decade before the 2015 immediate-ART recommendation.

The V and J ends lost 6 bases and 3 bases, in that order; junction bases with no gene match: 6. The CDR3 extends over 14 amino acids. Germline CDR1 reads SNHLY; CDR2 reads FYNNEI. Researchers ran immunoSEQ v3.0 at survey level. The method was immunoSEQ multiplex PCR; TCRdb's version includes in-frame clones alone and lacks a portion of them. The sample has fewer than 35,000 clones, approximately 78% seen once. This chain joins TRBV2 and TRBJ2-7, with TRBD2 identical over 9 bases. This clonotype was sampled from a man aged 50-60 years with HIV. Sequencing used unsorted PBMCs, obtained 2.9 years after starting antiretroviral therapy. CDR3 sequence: CASRESGGFYEQYF. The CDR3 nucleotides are TGTGCCAGCAGAGAAAGCGGGGGGTTCTACGAGCAGTACTTC.